These 21 T cell receptor beta chains were sequenced from one sample in a study of vaccination and CD4 T cells after COVID-19. These receptors have no known antigen. Oncomine TCR Beta short-read sequencing was applied to DNA from cultured CD4+ T cells. TCRdb analysed the PCR reads with MiXCR anew, one entry per CDR3 protein. The table has roughly 20,000 distinct CDR3 sequences, 52% seen once. Noted treatment: roughly ten-day PBMC culture with coronavirus spike peptide pools or control peptides (ViraFEST assay). What was sequenced was CD4+ T cells from blood, cultured in vitro. The receptors come from a human donor who had recovered from COVID-19.

The table lists this clonotype with a count of one. The chain combines TRBV2 with TRBJ1-6; D remains ambiguous. V lost 7 bases and J 9 bases, leaving 13 bases between the germline ends. The CDR3 runs to 13 residues. Germline CDR1 SNHLY, CDR2 FYNNEI. DNA for the CDR3: TGTGCCAGCAAGGCTTCAGTTTTTTCACCCCTCCACTTT. This sequence encodes CASKASVFSPLHF. Variable domain in full (rest from reference TRBV2 and TRBJ1-6): EPEVTQTPSHQVTQMGQEVILRCVPISNHLYFYWYRQILGQKVEFLVSFYNNEISEKSEIFDDQFSVERPDGSNFTLKIRSTKLEDSAMYFCASKASVFSPLHFGNGTRLTVT.

V usage is TRBV7-8 and J usage is TRBJ1-5, with a tentative D call TRBD1 (5 bases). The length of the CDR3 is 16 residues. Germline CDR1 and CDR2: SGHVS and FQNEAQ. Trimming left V 5 bases short and J 8 bases short, with 22 bases between. This CDR3 reads CASSARTVGGMEPQHF. For the CDR3, the DNA is TGTGCCAGCAGCGCACGGACCGTGGGGGGTATGGAGCCCCAGCATTTT.

In the case of this clonotype: This may be a read error: a much more frequent sequence differs by one nucleotide. The chain couples TRBV6-5 to TRBJ1-5, with unresolved D. Per the germline V gene, CDR1 is MNHEY and CDR2 is SVGAGI. The CDR3 runs to 14 residues. V dropped 4 bases and J dropped 3 bases, with 10 bases sitting between them. The CDR3 region is CASSSTSLNQPQHF. The CDR3 DNA is TGTGCCAGCAGTTCCACCAGTCTCAATCAGCCCCAGCATTTT.

The chain has TRBV28 and TRBJ1-5, with 7 bases lining up with TRBD1. The CDR3 spans 16 residues. The germline CDR1 and CDR2 sequences are MDHEN and SYDVKM. V was clipped by 8 bases and J by 4 bases; unmatched bases: 14. CDR3 sequence: CASGRRSGTVNQPQHF. CDR3 nucleotides: TGTGCCAGCGGGCGGCGCTCCGGGACAGTGAATCAGCCCCAGCATTTT. The entire variable domain, with the rest obtained from reference TRBV28 and TRBJ1-5, is as follows: DVKVTQSSRYLVKRTGEKVFLECVQDMDHENMFWYRQDPGLGLRLIYFSYDVKMKEKGDIPEGYSVSREKKERFSLILESASTNQTSMYLCASGRRSGTVNQPQHFGDGTRLSIL.

In DNA form, the CDR3 reads TGTGCCAGCAGCGTTCGGACCGGAACTATGAGCTACACCTTC. Its translation: CASSVRTGTMSYTF. This rearrangement joins TRBV9 to TRBJ1-2; the D is unclear. Trimming took off 2 bases at V and 9 bases at J, with 17 bases between the two ends. CDR3 length equals 14 residues. Germline assignment: CDR1 SGDLS and CDR2 YYNGEE. The complete variable domain, with remaining parts taken from reference TRBV9 and TRBJ1-2, reads DSGVTQTPKHLITATGQRVTLRCSPRSGDLSVYWYQQSLDQGLQFLIQYYNGEERAKGNILERFSAQQFPDLHSELNLSSLELGDSALYFCASSVRTGTMSYTFGSGTRLTVV.

The chain combines TRBV5-1 with TRBJ2-1; possible D gene TRBD2, 6 bases. The CDR3 loop spans 16 amino acids. V lost 2 bases to trimming and J lost 6 bases, with 18 bases between them. Germline V gene sequence: CDR1 SGHRS, CDR2 YFSETQ. CDR3 DNA: TGCGCCAGCAGCTTCACTAGCAGCCCCGGGGGCAATGAGCAGTTCTTC. This codes for CASSFTSSPGGNEQFF.

The rearrangement joins TRBV19 to TRBJ1-6; 8 bases match TRBD1. Germline trimming cut 5 bases from V and 10 bases from J; bases unmatched to any gene: 16. In germline, CDR1 is LNHDA, CDR2 SQIVND (reference sequence). This CDR3 is built from 17 residues. DNA of the CDR3: TGTGCCAGTAGTCCACGGGGAGACAGGGGAATCTTATCACCCCTCCACTTT. This translates into CASSPRGDRGILSPLHF.

The chain recombines TRBV11-3 with TRBJ1-1, with TRBD1 matching over 9 bases. Germline V gives CDR1 SGHNT, CDR2 YENEEA. V dropped 5 bases and J dropped 5; count of bases not matched to a gene: 9. The length of the CDR3 is 15 residues. The CDR3 region has the DNA TGTGCCAGCAGCCCCGGACAGGGGACAAGAACTGAAGCTTTCTTT. Amino acids: CASSPGQGTRTEAFF.

This clonotype has a handful of counts. CDR3 protein: CASGSRLSEQYF. CDR3 DNA: TGTGCCAGCGGGAGCAGGTTGAGCGAGCAGTACTTC. This rearrangement joins TRBV7-6 to TRBJ2-7; possible D gene TRBD2, 5 bases. The CDR3 runs 12 residues. CDR1 SGHVS and CDR2 FNYEAQ come from the germline V gene. V was trimmed by 8 bases and J by 6 bases, leaving 14 bases between them.

The genes are TRBV2 and TRBJ2-7; TRBD1 is a possible D gene (5 bases). The germline V gene has CDR1 SNHLY and CDR2 FYNNEI. Trimming shortened V by 2 bases and J by 3 bases, and 11 bases separated the two germline ends. This CDR3 is built from 14 residues. This CDR3 is CASSERGAHYEQYF. The CDR3 DNA reads TGTGCCAGCAGTGAAAGGGGTGCCCACTACGAGCAGTACTTC.

V usage is TRBV5-1 and J usage is TRBJ2-3; TRBD2 might be the D (5 bases). The CDR3 sequence is 15 residues long. CDR1 is SGHRS, CDR2 YFSETQ, per germline. Trimming stripped 0 bases from V and 4 bases from J, with 12 bases between. DNA for the CDR3: TGCGCCAGCAGCTTGGATGGTCCGGGGTCAGATACGCAGTATTTT. Translated: CASSLDGPGSDTQYF.

The V and J genes are TRBV7-8 and TRBJ2-7; perhaps TRBD1 as D (5 bases). The ends were cut back, 3 bases at V and 5 bases at J, with 14 bases in the middle. CDR1 and CDR2 from the germline V gene are SGHVS and FQNEAQ. The CDR3 is made up of 14 amino acids. The CDR3 spells CASSLGQGLHEQYF. CDR3 DNA: TGTGCCAGCAGCTTGGGGCAGGGTCTCCACGAGCAGTACTTC.

J is TRBJ1-6 and V is TRBV20-1; no definite D call. This CDR3 contains 16 residues. Germline assignment: CDR1 DFQATT and CDR2 SNEGSKA (reference sequence). Trimming took 4 bases from V and 7 from J, leaving 20 bases between them. As DNA, the CDR3 is TGCAGTGCTATTAATTCCCTTGGGCAGCAGAATTCACCCCTCCACTTT. It translates to CSAINSLGQQNSPLHF.

The J gene is TRBJ2-6, the V gene TRBV6-4; D uncertain. Germline lookup yields CDR1 MRHNA and CDR2 SNTAGT. Trimming took 2 bases from V and 0 from J, leaving 5 bases between them. The length of the CDR3 is 15 residues. CDR3 sequence reads: CASSDRDSGANVLTF. CDR3 nucleotides: TGTGCCAGCAGTGACAGGGACTCTGGGGCCAACGTCCTGACTTTC.

J is TRBJ1-1 and V is TRBV11-1; unclear D gene. V was pared by 2 bases and J by 3 bases, with 7 bases between. The CDR3 runs 13 residues. Germline lookup yields CDR1 SGHAT and CDR2 FQDESV (reference sequence). The CDR3 DNA follows: TGTGCCAGCAGCTTAATATGGGACACTGAAGCTTTCTTT. Its protein is CASSLIWDTEAFF.

The chain combines TRBV2 with TRBJ1-1, with 7 bases matching TRBD1. The CDR3 spans 14 residues. Looked up from germline, CDR1 is SNHLY and CDR2 is FYNNEI. V was clipped by 6 bases and J by 5 bases; unmatched bases: 9. The CDR3 sequence is CASRPRQGPTEAFF. The CDR3 nucleotides read TGTGCCAGCAGGCCTCGACAGGGACCAACTGAAGCTTTCTTT.

The genes are TRBV5-1 and TRBJ2-7; possibly TRBD1 for D (6 bases). The CDR3 has 17 residues. Per germline, CDR1 SGHRS and CDR2 YFSETQ. The ends were cut back, 4 bases at V and 4 bases at J, with 24 bases in the middle. This CDR3 is CASSPLGTRIIWYEQYF. The CDR3 DNA follows: TGCGCCAGCAGCCCACTAGGGACAAGAATTATATGGTACGAGCAGTACTTC.

This clonotype came up once. The rearrangement uses TRBV19 and TRBJ1-5; D ambiguous. The CDR3 extends over 13 amino acids. Trimming took off 2 bases at V and 6 bases at J, with 8 bases between the two ends. Germline loops: CDR1 LNHDA, CDR2 SQIVND (reference sequence). The CDR3 loop is CASSIQVFQPQHF. The CDR3 nucleotides are TGTGCCAGTAGTATACAGGTATTTCAGCCCCAGCATTTT. The entire variable domain, with the rest obtained from reference TRBV19 and TRBJ1-5, is as follows: DGGITQSPKYLFRKEGQNVTLSCEQNLNHDAMYWYRQDPGQGLRLIYYSQIVNDFQKGDIAEGYSVSREKKESFPLTVTSAQKNPTAFYLCASSIQVFQPQHFGDGTRLSIL.

The V call is TRBV2, the J call TRBJ2-5; D gene ambiguous. The ends were cut back, 5 bases at V and 2 bases at J, with 9 bases in the middle. Looked up from germline, CDR1 is SNHLY and CDR2 is FYNNEI. The CDR3 totals 13 residues. The CDR3, as DNA: TGTGCCAGCAGTCGAGGATCGCAAGAGACCCAGTACTTC. It translates to CASSRGSQETQYF.

The chain is built from TRBV10-3 and TRBJ1-6; 10 positions match TRBD1. V was clipped by 6 bases and J by 9 bases; unmatched bases: 5. The CDR3 extends over 14 amino acids. The germline V gene has CDR1 ENHRY and CDR2 SYGVKD. CDR3 loop: CAIRDRDRGSPLHF. For the CDR3, the DNA is TGTGCCATCAGAGACCGGGACAGGGGTTCACCCCTCCACTTT.

V gene TRBV24-1 combines with J gene TRBJ2-3, with 10 bases that match TRBD2. The V gene end was trimmed by 3 bases and the J gene end by 3 bases; junction bases not matched to a gene: 8. Germline V gene data show CDR1 as KGHDR and CDR2 as SFDVKD. The CDR3 loop spans 17 amino acids. For the CDR3, the DNA is TGTGCCACCAGTGATCGTCTAGCGGGGGCGGCGACAGATACGCAGTATTTT. This translates into CATSDRLAGAATDTQYF.